The 27 T cell receptor beta chains in this list originate from one sample, sequenced in a study of lymphopenia after photon versus proton radiotherapy. The assay was immunoSEQ multiplex PCR, and TCRdb's table has in-frame clones only and misses some. Among 65,000 to 90,000 clones listed, roughly 92% were seen once. Material: peripheral blood, obtained from a patient treated with photon-based radiotherapy. The receptors here all came from a woman aged 40 to 55 with cholangiocarcinoma.

The V gene is TRBV5-6, the J gene TRBJ2-3; maybe TRBD1 (6 bases). Germline V CDR1 and CDR2: SGHDT, YYEEEE. The CDR3 totals 19 residues. Trimming left V 3 bases short and J 3 bases short, with 26 bases between. CDR3 in amino acids: CASSSLTGSTPTLTDTQYF. In nucleotides, the CDR3 is TGTGCCAGCAGCTCGTTGACAGGTAGCACCCCCACACTGACAGATACGCAGTATTTT.

This sequence joins TRBV5-5 and TRBJ1-1; D gene uncertain. The CDR3 sequence is 15 residues long. Trimming stripped 5 bases from V and 0 bases from J, with 14 bases between. Germline CDR1 SGHKS, CDR2 YYEKEE (reference sequence). CDR3 nucleotides: TGTGCCAGCAGACCCCGCTTGGGAGTGAACACTGAAGCTTTCTTT. Its protein product is CASRPRLGVNTEAFF.

V and J are TRBV29-1 and TRBJ2-7, with D perhaps TRBD2 (6 bases). The ends were cut back, 6 bases at V and 6 bases at J, with 18 bases in the middle. The germline V gene encodes CDR1 SQVTM and CDR2 ANQGSEA. This CDR3 is built from 13 residues. The CDR3 loop reads CSVQEGLAGEQYF. For the CDR3, the DNA is TGCAGCGTCCAGGAGGGCCTTGCGGGCGAGCAGTACTTC.

The genes are TRBV10-3 and TRBJ2-1, with 9 bases matching TRBD2. V was pared by 5 bases and J by 7 bases, with 15 bases of the junction left unmatched. The germline V gene has CDR1 ENHRY and CDR2 SYGVKD. The CDR3 has 17 residues. DNA of the CDR3: TGTGCCATCAGTCTCACTTTTACGACCAGCGGGGGGAATGAGCAGTTCTTC. Its translation: CAISLTFTTSGGNEQFF.

The chain recombines TRBV2 with TRBJ1-5; 9 bases map to TRBD1. CDR3 length: 15 residues. The J segment lost 5 bases and the V segment lost 3 bases, leaving 5 bases of the junction unmatched. The V gene's germline CDR1 is SNHLY and CDR2 FYNNEI. Here the CDR3 reads CASSDQDRGYQPQHF. Here the CDR3 DNA reads TGTGCCAGCAGTGATCAGGACAGGGGTTATCAGCCCCAGCATTTT.

DNA for the CDR3: TGTGCCAGCAGTCCCAGGGATATGAACACTGAAGCTTTCTTT. Its protein is CASSPRDMNTEAFF. The chain carries TRBV6-6 and TRBJ1-1, with TRBD1 as a possible D gene (5 bases). There are 14 residues in the CDR3. V lost 5 bases and J 0 bases, leaving 10 bases between the germline ends. Germline-derived CDR1 and CDR2 are MNHNY and SVGAGI (reference sequence).

This clone showed up just once. The CDR3, as DNA: TGTGCCAGCTCACCACCGTTAAAGGGCGGGGGCTACACCTTC. Translation gives CASSPPLKGGGYTF. The V call is TRBV18, the J call TRBJ1-2; D unresolved. The CDR3 has 14 residues. V lost 0 bases and J lost 8, with 13 bases in between. CDR1 is KGHSH, CDR2 LQKENI, per germline.

The gene calls are TRBV6-5 and TRBJ2-1; D is undetermined. The CDR3 extends over 12 amino acids. Germline V lookup: CDR1 MNHEY, CDR2 SVGAGI. Trimming removed 5 bases at V and 9 bases at J, with 11 bases between. The CDR3 here is CASSTELGEQFF. CDR3 DNA sequence: TGTGCCAGCAGTACAGAGCTGGGTGAGCAGTTCTTC.

This chain joins TRBV19 and TRBJ2-7, with TRBD2 matching 10 bases. The J segment lost 0 bases and the V segment lost 5 bases, leaving 4 bases of the junction unmatched. In germline, CDR1 is LNHDA, CDR2 SQIVND (reference sequence). This CDR3 spans 15 amino acids. The CDR3 sequence is CASSLSGRTSYEQYF. The CDR3 DNA reads TGTGCCAGTAGTCTTAGCGGGAGGACCTCCTACGAGCAGTACTTC.

As concerns this clone: This same CDR3 is encoded by further DNA sequences in the sample. The chain is built from TRBV5-1 and TRBJ1-2; tentatively, D is TRBD1 (6 bases). V was clipped by 1 base and J by 6 bases, with 10 bases between them. There are 13 residues in the CDR3. In germline, CDR1 is SGHRS, CDR2 YFSETQ. CDR3 region: CASSLTGGDGYTF. The DNA for the CDR3 is TGCGCCAGCAGCTTGACCGGGGGCGATGGCTACACCTTC.

CDR3 bases: TGTGCCAGCAGCGTAGGGGCAGGGGGAGTTAACTATGGCTACACCTTC. Residues: CASSVGAGGVNYGYTF. This sequence joins TRBV9 and TRBJ1-2, with 7 bases aligning to TRBD1. This CDR3 has 16 amino acids. Per germline, CDR1 SGDLS and CDR2 YYNGEE. J gave up 1 base and V 0 bases, and 6 bases lay outside the gene matches.

This chain uses TRBV7-2 with TRBJ2-7; 9 bases are shared with TRBD2. Germline CDR1 and CDR2: SGHTA and FQGNSA. J gave up 6 bases and V 0 bases, and 3 bases lay outside the gene matches. The CDR3 loop spans 14 amino acids. The chain's CDR3 is CASSLASGRFEQYF. Here the CDR3 DNA reads TGTGCCAGCAGCTTAGCTAGCGGGAGATTCGAGCAGTACTTC.

This chain joins TRBV5-1 and TRBJ2-7, with 8 nucleotides matching TRBD2. This CDR3 spans 15 amino acids. The ends lost 0 bases at V and 2 bases at J; junction bases unmatched: 4. Germline V gene data show CDR1 as SGHRS and CDR2 as YFSETQ. The CDR3 is CASSLATSGAYEQYF. The CDR3, as DNA: TGCGCCAGCAGCTTGGCTACTAGCGGAGCCTACGAGCAGTACTTC.

In this sample, this clone turned up a few times. The chain employs TRBV5-4 and TRBJ2-3; D is uncertain. CDR3 length: 15 residues. The germline V gene encodes CDR1 SGHNT and CDR2 YYREEE (reference sequence). Trimming cost V 0 bases and J 2 bases, with 10 bases left between them. The DNA of the CDR3 is TGTGCCAGCAGCTTGGGAGTGTTAGCCACAGATACGCAGTATTTT. Translating it yields CASSLGVLATDTQYF.

This chain uses TRBV5-4 with TRBJ2-6; D is undetermined. CDR1 and CDR2 from the germline V gene are SGHNT and YYREEE (reference sequence). The CDR3 covers 17 residues. Deletions cut 4 bases from V and 0 bases from J, with 14 bases between. As DNA, the CDR3 is TGTGCCAGCAGCCCGCCGGGCCCTAGCTCTGGGGCCAACGTCCTGACTTTC. It is translated as CASSPPGPSSGANVLTF.

This clone was picked up one time. The chain carries TRBV27 and TRBJ1-6; D unclear. This CDR3 is built from 12 residues. Germline CDR1 and CDR2: MNHEY and SMNVEV (reference sequence). V was shortened by 3 bases and J by 14 bases, with 11 bases between the two germline ends. The CDR3 loop reads CASSFTSGSLHF. The CDR3 nucleotides read TGTGCCAGCAGTTTTACGAGTGGGTCCCTCCACTTT.

This chain joins TRBV5-1 and TRBJ2-7; 7 bases are shared with TRBD1. CDR3 length equals 17 residues. CDR1 and CDR2 from the germline V gene are SGHRS and YFSETQ. V lost 2 bases, J lost 3 bases, and 14 bases stayed unmatched. The DNA of the CDR3 is TGCGCCAGCAGCTTAGGGGGCACTAGTTTACTAGGCTACGAGCAGTACTTC. As protein: CASSLGGTSLLGYEQYF.

The chain links TRBV10-2 to TRBJ1-2; possible D gene TRBD1, 5 bases. The CDR3 loop spans 14 amino acids. V was pared by 0 bases and J by 5 bases, with 10 bases between. Germline CDR1 is WSHSY and CDR2 is SAAADI. CDR3 amino acids: CASSESQGGYGYTF. The CDR3 region has the DNA TGCGCCAGCAGTGAGTCGCAGGGAGGTTATGGCTACACCTTC.

V gene TRBV2 combines with J gene TRBJ1-6; D is uncertain. There are 13 residues in the CDR3. Germline assignment: CDR1 SNHLY and CDR2 FYNNEI. V lost 6 bases and J 0 bases, leaving 3 bases between the germline ends. CDR3 nucleotide sequence: TGTGCCAGCAGGAGCTCCTATAATTCACCCCTCCACTTT. Protein: CASRSSYNSPLHF. Complete variable domain (other parts from reference TRBV2 and TRBJ1-6): EPEVTQTPSHQVTQMGQEVILRCVPISNHLYFYWYRQILGQKVEFLVSFYNNEISEKSEIFDDQFSVERPDGSNFTLKIRSTKLEDSAMYFCASRSSYNSPLHFGNGTRLTVT.

This chain connects TRBV6-4 to TRBJ2-1; D might be TRBD1 or TRBD2, each matching 5 bases. The V and J ends lost 0 bases and 0 bases respectively, with 6 bases between them. The germline CDR1 and CDR2 sequences are MRHNA and SNTAGT. This CDR3 spans 15 amino acids. The CDR3 is CASSDSGVSYNEQFF. The CDR3 nucleotides read TGTGCCAGCAGTGACTCGGGGGTCTCCTACAATGAGCAGTTCTTC.

The V gene is TRBV5-6, the J gene TRBJ2-1; perhaps D is TRBD1 or TRBD2 (6 bases each). The CDR3 is made up of 16 amino acids. Germline assignment: CDR1 SGHDT and CDR2 YYEEEE. V lost 2 bases and J 0 bases, leaving 12 bases between the germline ends. The CDR3 nucleotides read TGTGCCAGCAGCTTCTTGGGGGGCAGCTCCTACAATGAGCAGTTCTTC. Translated: CASSFLGGSSYNEQFF.

This clone was seen only once. The V gene is TRBV6-1, the J gene TRBJ2-7, with D possibly being TRBD1 or TRBD2 (5 bases each). V lost 5 bases and J lost 4, with 12 bases in between. Per germline, CDR1 MNHNS and CDR2 SASEGT. This CDR3 is 13 amino acids long. DNA of the CDR3: TGTGCCAGCAGTTCATGGGACCTTTACGAGCAGTACTTC. This codes for CASSSWDLYEQYF.

The J gene is TRBJ2-1, the V gene TRBV7-3, with D possibly being TRBD2 (6 bases). This CDR3 has 16 residues. Trimming took 3 bases from V and 6 from J, leaving 18 bases between them. Looked up from germline, CDR1 is SGHTA and CDR2 is FQGTGA. The CDR3 DNA is TGTGCCAGCAGCTTTCGGGGGACCCGAGATTTCAATGAGCAGTTCTTC. This encodes CASSFRGTRDFNEQFF. The whole variable domain, remainder taken from reference TRBV7-3 and TRBJ2-1, is GAGVSQTPSNKVTEKGKYVELRCDPISGHTALYWYRQSLGQGPEFLIYFQGTGAADDSGLPNDRFFAVRPEGSVSTLKIQRTERGDSAVYLCASSFRGTRDFNEQFFGPGTRLTVL.

This clone was counted only a few times. V gene TRBV30 combines with J gene TRBJ1-6, with D tentatively TRBD1 (6 bases). Trimming left V 3 bases short and J 10 bases short, with 16 bases between. The CDR3 is made up of 14 amino acids. Per the germline V gene, CDR1 is GTSNPN and CDR2 is SVGIG (reference sequence). The CDR3 region has the DNA TGTGCCTGGAGGTGGGACACTCGGAGCTCACCCCTCCACTTT. It yields the protein CAWRWDTRSSPLHF.

The rearrangement uses TRBV18 and TRBJ1-1, with D perhaps TRBD1 (5 bases). Trimming pared 4 bases from V and 5 bases from J, leaving 14 bases between. Germline CDR1 reads KGHSH; CDR2 reads LQKENI. The CDR3 runs 14 residues. CDR3: CASSRGEMGTEAFF. The CDR3 DNA is TGTGCCAGCTCACGGGGGGAGATGGGGACTGAAGCTTTCTTT.

The CDR3 loop reads CAWSGGSTDTQYF. CDR3 DNA sequence: TGTGCCTGGTCCGGCGGGAGCACAGATACGCAGTATTTT. The chain carries TRBV30 and TRBJ2-3, with D perhaps matching TRBD2 (5 bases). Germline V gives CDR1 GTSNPN, CDR2 SVGIG (reference sequence). The ends were cut back, 5 bases at V and 0 bases at J, with 9 bases in the middle. This CDR3 has 13 residues.

The chain is built from TRBV28 and TRBJ2-7; 7 bases map to TRBD1. The CDR3 runs to 14 residues. The V gene's germline CDR1 is MDHEN and CDR2 SYDVKM. After removal of 3 bases from V and 3 bases from J, the junction contained 5 bases not matched to a gene. In DNA form, the CDR3 reads TGTGCCAGCAGTTTTAAGGGGGCGCTCTACGAGCAGTACTTC. Its translation is CASSFKGALYEQYF.